Below, one TCR beta chain is given with its context. Its antigen is not known. PCR involved 60 Vbeta and 13 Jbeta primers. Sequencing was performed with immunoSEQ multiplex PCR; in TCRdb, only in-frame clones are kept and a portion is missing. This table has approximately 72,000 clones, almost 85% appearing once. This record comes from a study of cytomegalovirus exposure and HLA in healthy donors. Study summary: Unique TCRs numbering approximately 81 million, obtained from HLA-typed donors, made up an early data release.

Study outcomes and limitations: The authors later found HLA-associated TCR beta chains more clonally expanded than equally common others. The classifier, whose performance was assessed in both the original and validation cohorts, reportedly diagnosed cytomegalovirus status with high specificity and sensitivity.

The sample comprised PBMCs. The receptor comes from a man aged 18 to 29 in good health and CMV-seronegative.

This CDR3 reads CASSMTVMNTGELFF. In nucleotides, the CDR3 is TGCGCCAGCAGCATGACAGTTATGAACACCGGGGAGCTGTTTTTT. This sequence joins TRBV5-1 and TRBJ2-2; TRBD1 might be the D (5 bases). Germline-derived CDR1 and CDR2 are SGHRS and YFSETQ. This CDR3 spans 15 amino acids. With 4 bases removed from V and 1 base from J, the gap between germline ends came to 11 bases.